These 15 T cell receptor beta chains originate from one sample sequenced in a study of CD8+ T cells in alopecia areata. Stated treatment: oral pan-JAK inhibitor, 5-10 mg twice daily. Investigators isolated RNA and reverse transcribed it into cDNA to act as the sequencing template. The table came from immunoSEQ multiplex PCR; TCRdb's copy has only in-frame clones and leaves some out. The table lists approximately 210,000 clones, more than 60% of them singletons, with around 1.3% in the top ten. The sample here was CD4+ T cells sorted from blood, taken at approximately week 42, from a patient treated with tofacitinib. The source of these receptors is a human donor with alopecia areata.

This chain connects TRBV20-1 to TRBJ1-4, with D perhaps TRBD1 (5 bases). V lost 6 bases and J 8 bases, leaving 10 bases between the germline ends. The CDR3 loop spans 11 amino acids. Germline lookup yields CDR1 DFQATT and CDR2 SNEGSKA (reference sequence). In nucleotides, the CDR3 is TGCAGTGCCCGTTGGGGGGAAAAACTGTTTTTT. It encodes CSARWGEKLFF.

This clone was seen more than once but under ten times. This chain joins TRBV4-3 and TRBJ1-5; TRBD1 is a possible D gene (6 bases). The CDR3 consists of 15 residues. Per the germline V gene, CDR1 is LGHNA and CDR2 is YSLEER. V dropped 0 bases and J dropped 4 bases, with 10 bases sitting between them. CDR3 amino acids: CASSQEPQGNQPQHF. The CDR3 DNA follows: TGCGCCAGCAGCCAAGAGCCACAGGGTAATCAGCCCCAGCATTTT.

This clone was counted a few times. The chain recombines TRBV7-3 with TRBJ1-1, with D unresolved. The V end lost 0 bases, the J end lost 8 bases, and 10 bases lay between the germline ends. CDR1 is SGHTA, CDR2 FQGTGA, per germline. The CDR3 is 13 amino acids. The CDR3 sequence is CASSLTYGSEAFF. CDR3 DNA sequence: TGTGCCAGCAGCTTAACGTACGGCAGCGAAGCTTTCTTT.

The J gene is TRBJ2-7, the V gene TRBV5-1, with D uncertain. The germline gives CDR1 SGHRS, CDR2 YFSETQ. The CDR3 spans 15 residues. The V and J ends lost 0 bases and 1 base respectively, with 11 bases between them. CDR3 in DNA: TGCGCCAGCAGCTTGGGAGGCAGAATGTCCTACGAGCAGTACTTC. Protein: CASSLGGRMSYEQYF.

The genes are TRBV29-1 and TRBJ2-1, with D possibly called TRBD1 or TRBD2 (5 bases each). This CDR3 has 15 residues. CDR1 is SQVTM, CDR2 ANQGSEA, per germline. The ends were cut back, 4 bases at V and 4 bases at J, with 17 bases in the middle. The CDR3 sequence: CSVGGARGGYNEQFF. In DNA form, the CDR3 reads TGCAGCGTTGGGGGTGCGAGGGGCGGATACAATGAGCAGTTCTTC.

The CDR3 here is CASSRIETQYF. Written as DNA, the CDR3 is TGTGCCAGCAGCCGAATCGAGACCCAGTACTTC. The gene calls are TRBV7-6 and TRBJ2-5; D not certain. Looked up from germline, CDR1 is SGHVS and CDR2 is FNYEAQ. CDR3 length equals 11 residues. V was cut by 5 bases and J by 5 bases, with 6 bases left in between.

This clone was recorded a few times. The V and J genes are TRBV10-3 and TRBJ2-2; no clear D gene. The CDR3 totals 19 residues. In germline, CDR1 is ENHRY, CDR2 SYGVKD. V lost 3 bases, J lost 4 bases, and 24 bases lay in between. This CDR3 is CAISDARIGLPSSTGELFF. CDR3 DNA: TGTGCCATCAGTGATGCCCGAATCGGGTTACCCTCGAGCACCGGGGAGCTGTTTTTT.

This rearrangement joins TRBV7-2 to TRBJ2-2; D is undetermined. CDR1 is SGHTA, CDR2 FQGNSA, per germline. V lost 5 bases and J 5 bases, leaving 9 bases between the germline ends. The CDR3 sequence is 13 residues long. CDR3 amino acids: CASSGKGTGELFF. DNA for the CDR3: TGTGCCAGCAGCGGGAAGGGAACCGGGGAGCTGTTTTTT.

This chain links TRBV7-2 with TRBJ2-7, with D unresolved. CDR1 and CDR2 (germline): SGHTA, FQGNSA. This CDR3 spans 11 amino acids. V lost 5 bases to trimming and J lost 7 bases, with 9 bases between them. In nucleotides, the CDR3 is TGTGCCAGCAGCCCCGCCATGGAGCAGTACTTC. Amino acids: CASSPAMEQYF.

This rearrangement joins TRBV2 to TRBJ1-2; D gene ambiguous. This CDR3 contains 12 residues. V was cut by 7 bases and J by 8 bases, with 14 bases left in between. In germline, CDR1 is SNHLY, CDR2 FYNNEI. The CDR3 loop reads CASTQEASGYTF. CDR3 sequence (DNA): TGTGCCAGCACCCAAGAAGCTAGCGGCTACACCTTC.

This clone was seen more than once but under ten times. This chain connects TRBV7-9 to TRBJ1-1; no firm D call. V was clipped by 5 bases and J by 7 bases, with 11 bases between them. Germline lookup yields CDR1 SEHNR and CDR2 FQNEAQ (reference sequence). The CDR3 runs to 12 residues. CDR3 nucleotides: TGTGCCAGCAGCCCGGAGGAAATTGAAGCTTTCTTT. Protein sequence: CASSPEEIEAFF.

The V and J genes are TRBV7-2 and TRBJ2-1, with 7 positions matching TRBD1. The CDR3 covers 14 residues. The germline CDR1 and CDR2 sequences are SGHTA and FQGNSA. The ends lost 2 bases at V and 6 bases at J; junction bases unmatched: 4. The CDR3 is CASSLLRQGNEQFF. The DNA of the CDR3 is TGTGCCAGCAGCTTACTCCGACAGGGCAATGAGCAGTTCTTC.

The chain combines TRBV5-1 with TRBJ2-7, with 7 bases matching TRBD1. CDR1 is SGHRS, CDR2 YFSETQ, per germline. The CDR3 loop spans 15 amino acids. The V gene end was trimmed by 0 bases and the J gene end by 3 bases; junction bases not matched to a gene: 6. CDR3 sequence: CASSLGVQGYYEQYF. As DNA, the CDR3 is TGCGCCAGCAGCTTGGGGGTACAGGGGTACTACGAGCAGTACTTC.

This clone was seen only a few times. The V and J genes are TRBV29-1 and TRBJ1-1, with D possibly matching TRBD1 (5 bases). The CDR3 sequence is 13 residues long. Per the germline V gene, CDR1 is SQVTM and CDR2 is ANQGSEA. The V end lost 1 base, the J end lost 4 bases, and 10 bases lay between the germline ends. The CDR3 protein is CSVEAGEGTEAFF. CDR3 DNA: TGCAGCGTTGAAGCGGGGGAGGGCACTGAAGCTTTCTTT.

The rearrangement joins TRBV7-8 to TRBJ1-5; D gene ambiguous. Trimming pared 2 bases from V and 0 bases from J, leaving 8 bases between. Germline V gene data show CDR1 as SGHVS and CDR2 as FQNEAQ. CDR3 size: 15 residues. CDR3 loop: CASSLSAYSNQPQHF. CDR3 DNA sequence: TGTGCCAGCAGCTTATCTGCATATAGCAATCAGCCCCAGCATTTT.